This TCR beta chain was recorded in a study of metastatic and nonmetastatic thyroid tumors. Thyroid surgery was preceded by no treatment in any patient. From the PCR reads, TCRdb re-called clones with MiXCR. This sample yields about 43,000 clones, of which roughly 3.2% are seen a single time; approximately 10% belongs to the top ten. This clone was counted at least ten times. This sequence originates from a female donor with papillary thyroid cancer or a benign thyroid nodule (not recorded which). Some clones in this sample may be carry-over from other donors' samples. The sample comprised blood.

In DNA form, the CDR3 reads TGCGCCAGCAGCAAAACAGGGATTGGAGGCTACACCTTC. Amino acid sequence: CASSKTGIGGYTF. The V call is TRBV4-1, the J call TRBJ1-2; D is possibly TRBD1 (6 bases). The CDR3 length is 13 residues. Trimming removed 5 bases from V and 8 bases from J, with 15 bases in between. The germline gives CDR1 MGHRA, CDR2 YSYEKL.